This T cell receptor beta chain was found in a study of CD8 T cells in ankylosing spondylitis. Broader study findings: Blood of patients with ankylosing spondylitis appeared to be characterized by a TCR beta motif of several highly homologous variants.

The V end was cut by 6 bases, the J end by 12 bases, with 18 bases between. This CDR3 contains 13 residues. TCRdb used MiXCR to reprocess the 5' RACE reads, holding one entry per CDR3 protein. The sample yields fewer than 650,000 distinct CDR3 sequences, roughly 12% seen once. As regards this clonotype: The target antigen is unknown.

The chain joins TRBV12-3 or TRBV12-4 to TRBJ2-1; tentatively, D is TRBD1 or TRBD2 (6 bases each). This receptor was identified in a male donor with ankylosing spondylitis. Sequencing was performed on blood, either unsorted or a sorted T cell fraction (not recorded which). CDR3 sequence: CASSTDSRGMQFF. The CDR3 DNA sequence: TGTGCCAGCAGCACGGACAGCCGGGGGATGCAGTTCTTC.